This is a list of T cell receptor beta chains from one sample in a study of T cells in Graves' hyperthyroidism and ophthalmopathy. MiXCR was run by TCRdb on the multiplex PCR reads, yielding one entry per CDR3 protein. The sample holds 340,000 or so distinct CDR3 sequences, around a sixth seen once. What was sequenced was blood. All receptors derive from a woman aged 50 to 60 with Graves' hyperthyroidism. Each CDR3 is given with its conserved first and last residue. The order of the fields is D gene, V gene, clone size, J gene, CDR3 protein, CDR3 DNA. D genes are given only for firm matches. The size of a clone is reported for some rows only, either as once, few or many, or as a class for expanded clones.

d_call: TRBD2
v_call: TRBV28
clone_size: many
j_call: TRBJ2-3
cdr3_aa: CASSPSGRAGDTQYF
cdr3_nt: TGTGCCAGCAGCCCGAGCGGGAGGGCCGGAGATACGCAGTATTTT

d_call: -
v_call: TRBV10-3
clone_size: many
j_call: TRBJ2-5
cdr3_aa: CAISPGTIFHTYQETQYF
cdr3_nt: TGTGCCATCAGCCCCGGGACGATTTTTCACACCTACCAAGAGACCCAGTACTTC

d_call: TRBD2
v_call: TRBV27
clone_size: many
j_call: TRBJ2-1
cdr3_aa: CASSSVSGGFNEQFF
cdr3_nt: TGTGCCAGCAGTTCCGTTAGCGGGGGATTCAATGAGCAGTTCTTC

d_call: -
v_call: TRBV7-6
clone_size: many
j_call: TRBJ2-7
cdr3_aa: CASSPFLGTQTYEQYF
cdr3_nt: TGTGCCAGCAGCCCCTTCCTGGGGACTCAGACCTACGAGCAGTACTTC

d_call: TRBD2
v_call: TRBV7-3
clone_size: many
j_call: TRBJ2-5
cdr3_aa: CASSPGLAGGGETQYF
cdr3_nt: TGTGCCAGCAGCCCCGGGCTAGCGGGGGGGGGAGAGACCCAGTACTTC

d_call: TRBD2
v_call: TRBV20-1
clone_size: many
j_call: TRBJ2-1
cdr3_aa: CSAKRSGDSSYNEQFF
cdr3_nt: TGCAGTGCTAAACGGAGCGGGGATAGCTCCTACAATGAGCAGTTCTTC

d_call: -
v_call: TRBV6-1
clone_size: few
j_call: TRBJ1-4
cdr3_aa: CASNPRTSNEKLFF
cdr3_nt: TGTGCCAGCAACCCCCGGACAAGTAATGAAAAACTGTTTTTT

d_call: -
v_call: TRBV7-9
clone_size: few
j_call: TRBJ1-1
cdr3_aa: CASSLATLGGAEAFF
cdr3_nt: TGTGCCAGCAGCTTAGCAACCCTGGGGGGGGCTGAAGCTTTCTTT

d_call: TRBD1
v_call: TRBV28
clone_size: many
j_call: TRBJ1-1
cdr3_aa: CASSEGQGWIWAFF
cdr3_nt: TGTGCCAGCAGCGAAGGACAGGGGTGGATCTGGGCTTTCTTT

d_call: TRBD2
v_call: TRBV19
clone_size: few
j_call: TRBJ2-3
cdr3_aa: CASRQRGSPTDTQYF
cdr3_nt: TGTGCCAGTAGACAGCGGGGGTCTCCCACAGATACGCAGTATTTT

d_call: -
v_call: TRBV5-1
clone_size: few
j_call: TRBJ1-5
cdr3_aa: CASSLAGQVHQPQHF
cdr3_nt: TGCGCCAGCAGCTTGGCCGGGCAGGTACATCAGCCCCAGCATTTT

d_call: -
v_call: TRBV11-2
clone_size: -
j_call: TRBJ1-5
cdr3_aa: CASTKTGDSNQPQHF
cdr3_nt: TGTGCCAGCACCAAAACGGGGGACAGCAATCAGCCCCAGCATTTT

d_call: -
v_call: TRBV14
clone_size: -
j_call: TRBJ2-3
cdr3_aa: CASSQGTGRRASTDTQYF
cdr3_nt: TGTGCCAGCAGCCAAGGCACGGGCAGGCGGGCTAGCACAGATACGCAGTATTTT

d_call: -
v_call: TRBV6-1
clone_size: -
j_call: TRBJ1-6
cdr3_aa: CASSEAGNPLHF
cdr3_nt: TGTGCCAGCAGTGAAGCAGGGAATCCCCTCCACTTT

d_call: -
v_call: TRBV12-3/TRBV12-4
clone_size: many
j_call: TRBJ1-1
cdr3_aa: CASSHRQATEAFF
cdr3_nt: TGTGCCAGCAGTCACAGACAGGCCACTGAAGCTTTCTTT

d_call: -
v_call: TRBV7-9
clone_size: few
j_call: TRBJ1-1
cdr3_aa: CASSTPRTEAFF
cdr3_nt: TGTGCCAGCAGCACCCCCCGTACTGAAGCTTTCTTT

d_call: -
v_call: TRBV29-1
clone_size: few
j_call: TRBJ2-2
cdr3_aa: CSVELLNTGELFF
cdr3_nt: TGCAGCGTTGAACTATTGAACACCGGGGAGCTGTTTTTT

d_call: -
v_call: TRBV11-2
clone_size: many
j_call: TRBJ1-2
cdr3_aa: CASSLGQNGYTF
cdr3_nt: TGTGCCAGCAGCCTCGGACAGAATGGCTACACCTTC

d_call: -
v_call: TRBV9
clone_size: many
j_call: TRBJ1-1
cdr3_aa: CASSADPSTGTEAFF
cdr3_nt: TGTGCCAGCAGCGCTGACCCTTCAACGGGAACTGAAGCTTTCTTT

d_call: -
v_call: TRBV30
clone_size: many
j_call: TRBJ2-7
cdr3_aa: CAAYLRTSNPYEQYF
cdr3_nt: TGTGCCGCCTACCTTCGGACTTCTAACCCCTACGAGCAGTACTTC

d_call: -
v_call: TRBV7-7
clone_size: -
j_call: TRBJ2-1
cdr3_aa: CASSLDVTPPANEQFF
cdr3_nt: TGTGCTAGCAGCTTAGATGTTACGCCCCCAGCCAATGAGCAGTTCTTC

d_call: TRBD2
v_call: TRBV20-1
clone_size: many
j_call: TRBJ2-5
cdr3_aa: CSARDGLAEETQYF
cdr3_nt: TGCAGTGCTAGAGACGGACTAGCGGAAGAGACCCAGTACTTC

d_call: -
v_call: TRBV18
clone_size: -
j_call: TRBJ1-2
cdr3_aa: CASSPRFNPYKGSDGYTF
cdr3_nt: TGTGCCAGCTCACCACGTTTTAATCCGTATAAGGGGTCTGACGGCTACACCTTC

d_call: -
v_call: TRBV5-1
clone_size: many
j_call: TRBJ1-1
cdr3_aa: CASSLGGSSTEAFF
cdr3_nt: TGCGCCAGCAGCTTGGGTGGTTCGAGCACTGAAGCTTTCTTT

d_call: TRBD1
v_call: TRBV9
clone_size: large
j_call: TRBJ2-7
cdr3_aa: CASSVEGDRVSEQYF
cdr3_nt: TGTGCCAGCAGCGTAGAGGGCGACAGGGTAAGCGAGCAGTACTTC

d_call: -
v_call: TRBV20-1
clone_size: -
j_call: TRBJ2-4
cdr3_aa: CSARPPGVLCKNIQYF
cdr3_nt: TGCAGTGCTAGACCTCCGGGGGTTCTGTGCAAAAACATTCAGTACTTC

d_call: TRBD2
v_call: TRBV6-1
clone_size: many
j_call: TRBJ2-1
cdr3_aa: CASTEEPTSGYNEQFF
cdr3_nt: TGTGCCAGCACGGAGGAACCGACTAGCGGCTACAATGAGCAGTTCTTC

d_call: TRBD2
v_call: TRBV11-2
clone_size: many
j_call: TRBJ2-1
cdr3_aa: CASSSMAGGARNEQFF
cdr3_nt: TGTGCCAGCAGCTCAATGGCGGGGGGGGCAAGAAATGAGCAGTTCTTC

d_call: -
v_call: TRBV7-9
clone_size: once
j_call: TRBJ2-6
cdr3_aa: CASSIVGANVLTF
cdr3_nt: TGTGCCAGCAGCATAGTAGGGGCCAACGTCCTGACTTTC

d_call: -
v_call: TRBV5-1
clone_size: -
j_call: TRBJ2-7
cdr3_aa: CASSQGGGSYEQYF
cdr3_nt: TGCGCCAGCAGCCAAGGGGGCGGGAGCTACGAGCAGTACTTC

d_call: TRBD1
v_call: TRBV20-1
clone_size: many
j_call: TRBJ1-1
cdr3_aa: CSAEITGGIEAFF
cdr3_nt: TGCAGTGCTGAAATAACAGGGGGAATTGAAGCTTTCTTT

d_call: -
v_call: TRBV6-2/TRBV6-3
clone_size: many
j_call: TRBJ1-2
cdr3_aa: CASSYLDYGYTF
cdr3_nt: TGTGCCAGCAGTTACCTGGACTATGGCTACACCTTC

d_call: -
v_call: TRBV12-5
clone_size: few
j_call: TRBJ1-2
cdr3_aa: CASGFQVVGGSNYGYTF
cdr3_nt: TGTGCTAGTGGTTTCCAAGTCGTGGGAGGATCTAACTATGGCTACACCTTC

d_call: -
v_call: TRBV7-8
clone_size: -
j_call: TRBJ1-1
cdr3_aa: CASSVTEYTEAFF
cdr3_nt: TGTGCCAGCAGCGTCACAGAATACACTGAAGCTTTCTTT

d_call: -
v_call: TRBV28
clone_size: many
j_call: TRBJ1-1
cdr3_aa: CASSIYRVAFF
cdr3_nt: TGTGCCAGCAGCATTTACAGGGTTGCTTTCTTT

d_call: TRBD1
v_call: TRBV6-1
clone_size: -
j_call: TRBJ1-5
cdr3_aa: CASSGDRSRNQPQHF
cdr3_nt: TGTGCCAGCAGTGGGGACAGGTCTCGCAATCAGCCCCAGCATTTT

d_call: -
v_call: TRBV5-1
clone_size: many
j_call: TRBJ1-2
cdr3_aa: CASSLAPPTGPGYGYTF
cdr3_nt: TGCGCCAGCAGCTTGGCCCCTCCGACCGGACCGGGCTATGGCTACACCTTC

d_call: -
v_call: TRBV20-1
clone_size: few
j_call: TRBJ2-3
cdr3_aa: CSARYPDGALTDTQYF
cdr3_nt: TGCAGTGCTAGATACCCCGATGGGGCCCTCACAGATACGCAGTATTTT

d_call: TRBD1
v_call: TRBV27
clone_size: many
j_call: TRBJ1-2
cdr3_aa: CASRSTGTGVYGYTF
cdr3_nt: TGTGCCAGCAGGTCCACCGGGACAGGGGTCTATGGCTACACCTTC

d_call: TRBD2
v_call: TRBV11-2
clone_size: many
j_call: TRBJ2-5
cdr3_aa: CASSSRLAGDFQETQYF
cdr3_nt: TGTGCCAGCAGCTCACGTCTAGCGGGAGATTTCCAAGAGACCCAGTACTTC

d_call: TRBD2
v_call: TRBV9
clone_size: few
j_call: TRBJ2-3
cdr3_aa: CASSVFGTSGPDTQYF
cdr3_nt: TGTGCCAGCAGCGTATTCGGGACTAGTGGCCCAGATACGCAGTATTTT

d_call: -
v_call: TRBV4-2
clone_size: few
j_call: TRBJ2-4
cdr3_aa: CASSQATGTVANIQYF
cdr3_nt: TGTGCCAGCAGCCAAGCTACGGGGACCGTGGCAAACATTCAGTACTTC

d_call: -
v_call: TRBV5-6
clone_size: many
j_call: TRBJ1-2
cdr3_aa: CASSWYSGEWHYGYTF
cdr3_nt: TGTGCCAGCAGCTGGTACTCAGGGGAGTGGCACTATGGCTACACCTTC

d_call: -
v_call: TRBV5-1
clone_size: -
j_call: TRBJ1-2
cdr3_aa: CASSPNEGGAFYGYTF
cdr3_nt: TGCGCCAGCAGCCCAAATGAGGGGGGCGCTTTCTATGGCTACACCTTC

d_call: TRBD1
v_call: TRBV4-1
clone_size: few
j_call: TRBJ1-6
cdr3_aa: CASSQVAHGQGLNSPLHF
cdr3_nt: TGCGCCAGCAGCCAAGTTGCCCACGGACAGGGTTTGAATTCACCCCTCCACTTT

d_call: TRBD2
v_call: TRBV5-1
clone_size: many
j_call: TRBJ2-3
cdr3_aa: CASSRGLAGAADTQYF
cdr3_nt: TGCGCCAGCAGCCGGGGACTAGCGGGAGCGGCAGATACGCAGTATTTT

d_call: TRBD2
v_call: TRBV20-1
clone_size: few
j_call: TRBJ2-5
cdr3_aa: CSAGGGGGTQYF
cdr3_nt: TGCAGTGCTGGTGGGGGGGGGGGGACCCAGTACTTC

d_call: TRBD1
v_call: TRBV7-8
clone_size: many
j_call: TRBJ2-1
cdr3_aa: CASSQKPGQGLNNEQFF
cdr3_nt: TGTGCCAGCAGCCAAAAACCGGGACAGGGACTCAACAATGAGCAGTTCTTC

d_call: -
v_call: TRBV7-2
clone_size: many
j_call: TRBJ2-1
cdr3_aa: CASSTDRSSYNEQFF
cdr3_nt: TGTGCCAGCAGCACTGACAGGAGCTCCTACAATGAGCAGTTCTTC

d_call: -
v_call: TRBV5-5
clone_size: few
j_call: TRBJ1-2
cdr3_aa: CASSAVGAGAFNYGYTF
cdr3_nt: TGTGCCAGCAGCGCGGTCGGGGCAGGGGCTTTTAACTATGGCTACACCTTC

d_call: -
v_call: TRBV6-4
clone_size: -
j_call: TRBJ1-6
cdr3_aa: CARDRYNSPLHF
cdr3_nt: TGTGCCAGAGACCGTTATAATTCACCCCTCCACTTT

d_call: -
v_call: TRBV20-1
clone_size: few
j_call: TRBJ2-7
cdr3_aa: CSASGSVEQYF
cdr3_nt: TGCAGTGCGTCGGGATCTGTGGAGCAGTACTTC

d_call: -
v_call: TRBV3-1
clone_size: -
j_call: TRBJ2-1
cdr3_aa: CASSQTGGWKYNEQFF
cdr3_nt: TGTGCCAGCAGCCAGACCGGGGGATGGAAGTACAATGAGCAGTTCTTC

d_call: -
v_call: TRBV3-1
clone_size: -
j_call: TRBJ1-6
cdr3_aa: CASSQGAGGLGNSPLHF
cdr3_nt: TGTGCCAGCAGCCAAGGCGCCGGGGGGCTAGGAAATTCACCCCTCCACTTT

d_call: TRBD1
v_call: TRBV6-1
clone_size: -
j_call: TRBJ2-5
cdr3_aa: CASGITGGWGETQYF
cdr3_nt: TGTGCCAGCGGAATAACAGGGGGCTGGGGGGAGACCCAGTACTTC

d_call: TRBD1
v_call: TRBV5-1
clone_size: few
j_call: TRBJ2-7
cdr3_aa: CASSSDRANSYEQYF
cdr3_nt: TGTGCCAGCAGCTCCGACAGGGCGAACTCCTACGAGCAGTACTTC

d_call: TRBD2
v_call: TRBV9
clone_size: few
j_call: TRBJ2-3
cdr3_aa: CASSPSGDTDTQYF
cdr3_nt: TGTGCCAGCAGCCCTAGCGGGGACACAGATACGCAGTATTTT

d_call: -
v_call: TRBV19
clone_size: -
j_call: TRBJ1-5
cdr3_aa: CASSIERGGRQPQHF
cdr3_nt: TGTGCCAGTAGTATTGAGAGGGGGGGTCGTCAGCCCCAGCATTTT

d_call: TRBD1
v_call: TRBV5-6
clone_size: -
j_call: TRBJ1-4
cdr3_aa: CASSAGGYGEKLFF
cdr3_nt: TGTGCCAGCAGCGCAGGGGGATATGGAGAAAAACTGTTTTTT